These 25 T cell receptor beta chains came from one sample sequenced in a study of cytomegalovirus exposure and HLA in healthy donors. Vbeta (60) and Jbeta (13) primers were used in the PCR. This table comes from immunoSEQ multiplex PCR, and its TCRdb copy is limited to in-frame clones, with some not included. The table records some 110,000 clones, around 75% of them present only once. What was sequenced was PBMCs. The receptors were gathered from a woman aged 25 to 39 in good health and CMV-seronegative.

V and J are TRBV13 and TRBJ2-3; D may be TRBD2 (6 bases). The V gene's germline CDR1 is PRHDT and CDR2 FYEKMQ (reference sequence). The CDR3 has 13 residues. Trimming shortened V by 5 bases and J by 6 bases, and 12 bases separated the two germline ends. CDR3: CASSGTHRDTQYF. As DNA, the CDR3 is TGTGCCAGCAGCGGGACTCACCGCGATACGCAGTATTTT. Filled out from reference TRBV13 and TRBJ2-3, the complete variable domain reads AAGVIQSPRHLIKEKRETATLKCYPIPRHDTVYWYQQGPGQDPQFLISFYEKMQSDKGSIPDRFSAQQFSDYHSELNMSSLELGDSALYFCASSGTHRDTQYFGPGTRLTVL.

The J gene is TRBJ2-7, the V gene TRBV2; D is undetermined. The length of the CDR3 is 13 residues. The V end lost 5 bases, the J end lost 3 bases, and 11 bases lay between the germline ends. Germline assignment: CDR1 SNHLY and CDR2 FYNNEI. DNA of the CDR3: TGTGCCAGCAGTCCCCAGGCCTACTACGAGCAGTACTTC. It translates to CASSPQAYYEQYF.

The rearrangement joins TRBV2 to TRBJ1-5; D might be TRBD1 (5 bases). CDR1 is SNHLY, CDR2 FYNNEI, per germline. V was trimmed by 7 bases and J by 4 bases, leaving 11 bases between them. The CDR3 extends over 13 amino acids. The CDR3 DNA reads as TGTGCCAGCATAGGGGAACTAAATCAGCCCCAGCATTTT. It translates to CASIGELNQPQHF.

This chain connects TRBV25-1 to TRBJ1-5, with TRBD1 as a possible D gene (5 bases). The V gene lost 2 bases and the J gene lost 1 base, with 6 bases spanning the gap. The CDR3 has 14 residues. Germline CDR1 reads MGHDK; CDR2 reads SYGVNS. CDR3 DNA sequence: TGTGCCAGCAGTGAACGACAGAGCAATCAGCCCCAGCATTTT. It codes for CASSERQSNQPQHF.

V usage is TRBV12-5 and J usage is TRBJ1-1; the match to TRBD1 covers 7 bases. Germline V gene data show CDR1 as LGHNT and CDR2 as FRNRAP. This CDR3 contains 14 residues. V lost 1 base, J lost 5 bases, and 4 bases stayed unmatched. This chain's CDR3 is CASGLGQGRTEAFF. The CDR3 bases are TGTGCTAGTGGTTTGGGACAGGGTCGTACTGAAGCTTTCTTT.

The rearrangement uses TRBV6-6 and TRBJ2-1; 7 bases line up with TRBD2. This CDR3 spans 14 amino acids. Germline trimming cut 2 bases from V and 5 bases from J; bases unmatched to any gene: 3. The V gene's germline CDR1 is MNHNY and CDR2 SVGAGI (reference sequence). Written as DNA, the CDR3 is TGTGCCAGCAGTTACCGGGACTATAACAATGAGCAGTTCTTC. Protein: CASSYRDYNNEQFF.

The CDR3 nucleotides are TGTGCCAGCAGTTACTCTGGGGACTTCTACGAGCAGTACTTC. Amino acids: CASSYSGDFYEQYF. V is TRBV6-5 and J is TRBJ2-7; D is possibly TRBD2 (6 bases). The CDR3 spans 14 residues. CDR1 is MNHEY, CDR2 SVGAGI, per germline. The ends were cut back, 0 bases at V and 3 bases at J, with 9 bases in the middle.

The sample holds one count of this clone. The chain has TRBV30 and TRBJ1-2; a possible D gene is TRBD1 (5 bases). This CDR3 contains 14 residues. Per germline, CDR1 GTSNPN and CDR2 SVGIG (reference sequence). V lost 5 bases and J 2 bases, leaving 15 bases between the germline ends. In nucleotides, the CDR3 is TGTGCCTGGGGCGTAGGGGCGGGGAACTATGGCTACACCTTC. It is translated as CAWGVGAGNYGYTF.

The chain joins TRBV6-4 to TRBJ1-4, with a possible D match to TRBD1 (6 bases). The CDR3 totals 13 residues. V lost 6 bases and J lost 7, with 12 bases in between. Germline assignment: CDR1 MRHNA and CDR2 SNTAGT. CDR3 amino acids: CASRPGVGEKLFF. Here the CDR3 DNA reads TGTGCCAGCAGACCAGGGGTCGGTGAAAAACTGTTTTTT.

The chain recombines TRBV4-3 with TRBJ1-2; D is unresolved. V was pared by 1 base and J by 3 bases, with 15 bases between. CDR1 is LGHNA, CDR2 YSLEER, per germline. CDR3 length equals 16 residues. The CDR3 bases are TGCGCCAGCAGCCAAGGTTGGCGCAGAGAGGACTATGGCTACACCTTC. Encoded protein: CASSQGWRREDYGYTF.

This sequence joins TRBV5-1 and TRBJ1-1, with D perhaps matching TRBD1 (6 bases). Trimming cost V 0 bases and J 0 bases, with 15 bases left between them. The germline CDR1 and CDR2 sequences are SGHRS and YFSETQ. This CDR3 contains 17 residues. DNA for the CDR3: TGCGCCAGCAGCTTGGCTGGCGGGGGCCCCATGAACACTGAAGCTTTCTTT. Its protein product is CASSLAGGGPMNTEAFF.

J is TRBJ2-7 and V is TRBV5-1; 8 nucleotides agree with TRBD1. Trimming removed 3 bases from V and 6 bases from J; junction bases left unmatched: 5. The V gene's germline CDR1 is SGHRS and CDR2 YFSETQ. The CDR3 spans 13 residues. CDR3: CASSSGQGGEQYF. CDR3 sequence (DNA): TGCGCCAGCAGCTCTGGACAGGGTGGCGAGCAGTACTTC.

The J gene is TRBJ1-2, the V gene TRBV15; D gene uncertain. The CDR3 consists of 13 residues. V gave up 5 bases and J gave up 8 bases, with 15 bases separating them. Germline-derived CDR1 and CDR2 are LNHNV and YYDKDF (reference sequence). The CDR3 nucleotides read TGTGCCACCAGCGGGGAACTAGGGCGAGGCTACACCTTC. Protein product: CATSGELGRGYTF.

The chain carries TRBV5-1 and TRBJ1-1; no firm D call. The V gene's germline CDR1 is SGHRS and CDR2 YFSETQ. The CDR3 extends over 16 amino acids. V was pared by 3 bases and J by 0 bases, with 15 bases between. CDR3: CASSWLTTVMNTEAFF. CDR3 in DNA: TGCGCCAGCAGCTGGTTAACTACGGTGATGAACACTGAAGCTTTCTTT.

The CDR3 nucleotides read TGTGCCAGCAGTGTTTGGGGCGGCGGCTCTGGAAACACCATATATTTT. This encodes CASSVWGGGSGNTIYF. This chain uses TRBV2 with TRBJ1-3; D possibly corresponds to TRBD1 (5 bases). The CDR3 runs 16 residues. Germline V gives CDR1 SNHLY, CDR2 FYNNEI. V lost 4 bases and J lost 0, with 13 bases in between.

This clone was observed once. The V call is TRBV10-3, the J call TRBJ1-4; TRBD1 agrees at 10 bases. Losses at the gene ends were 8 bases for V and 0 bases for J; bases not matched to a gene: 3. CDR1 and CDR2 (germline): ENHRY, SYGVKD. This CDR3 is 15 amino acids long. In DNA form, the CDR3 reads TGTGCCATCGGGACAGGGGTCGCAACTAATGAAAAACTGTTTTTT. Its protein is CAIGTGVATNEKLFF.

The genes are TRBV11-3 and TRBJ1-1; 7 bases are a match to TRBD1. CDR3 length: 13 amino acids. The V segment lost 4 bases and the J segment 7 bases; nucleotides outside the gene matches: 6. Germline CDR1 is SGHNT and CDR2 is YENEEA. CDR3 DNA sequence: TGTGCCAGCAGCTCACAGGGGCTGGGTGAAGCTTTCTTT. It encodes CASSSQGLGEAFF.

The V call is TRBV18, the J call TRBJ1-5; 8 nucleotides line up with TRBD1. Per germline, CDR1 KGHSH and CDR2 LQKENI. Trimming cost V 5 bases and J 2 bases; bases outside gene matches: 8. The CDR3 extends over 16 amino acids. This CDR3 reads CASSFLGTGGNQPQHF. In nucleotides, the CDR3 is TGTGCCAGCTCATTCCTCGGGACAGGCGGCAATCAGCCCCAGCATTTT.

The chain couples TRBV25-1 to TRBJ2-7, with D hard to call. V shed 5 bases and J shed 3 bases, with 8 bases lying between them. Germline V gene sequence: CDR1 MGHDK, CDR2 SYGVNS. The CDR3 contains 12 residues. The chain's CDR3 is CASSPDIYEQYF. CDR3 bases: TGTGCCAGCAGTCCAGATATCTACGAGCAGTACTTC.

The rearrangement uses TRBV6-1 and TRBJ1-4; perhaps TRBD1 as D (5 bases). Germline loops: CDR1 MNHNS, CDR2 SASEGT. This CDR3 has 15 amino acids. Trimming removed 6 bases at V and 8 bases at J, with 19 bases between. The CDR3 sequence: CASRPQGYPSEKLFF. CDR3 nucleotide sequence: TGTGCCAGCAGGCCGCAGGGTTATCCGTCCGAAAAACTGTTTTTT.

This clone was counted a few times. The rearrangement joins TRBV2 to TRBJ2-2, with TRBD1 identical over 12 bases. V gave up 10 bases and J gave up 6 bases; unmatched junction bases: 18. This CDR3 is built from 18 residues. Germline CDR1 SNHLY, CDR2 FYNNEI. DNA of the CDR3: TGTGCCATCCCGAGCTCCGGGACAGGGGGCGCCTGGTCCGGGGAGCTGTTTTTT. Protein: CAIPSSGTGGAWSGELFF.

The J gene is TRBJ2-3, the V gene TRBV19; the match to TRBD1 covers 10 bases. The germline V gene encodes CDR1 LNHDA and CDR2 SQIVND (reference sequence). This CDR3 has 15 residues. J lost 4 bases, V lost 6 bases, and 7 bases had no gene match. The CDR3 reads CASSGDRGGSDTQYF. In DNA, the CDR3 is TGTGCCAGTAGCGGGGACAGGGGAGGTTCAGATACGCAGTATTTT.

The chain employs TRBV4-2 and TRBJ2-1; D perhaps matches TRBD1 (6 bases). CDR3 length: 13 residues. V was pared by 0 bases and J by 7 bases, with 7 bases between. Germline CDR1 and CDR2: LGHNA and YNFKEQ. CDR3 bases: TGTGCCAGCAGCCAAGAAAGGGGGAATGAGCAGTTCTTC. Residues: CASSQERGNEQFF.

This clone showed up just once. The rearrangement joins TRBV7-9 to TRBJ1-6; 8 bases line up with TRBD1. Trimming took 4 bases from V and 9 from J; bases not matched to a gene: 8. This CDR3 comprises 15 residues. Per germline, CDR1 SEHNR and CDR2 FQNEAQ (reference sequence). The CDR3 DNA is TGTGCCAGCAGCTCAAGGGCAGGGGGCGGTTCACCCCTCCACTTT. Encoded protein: CASSSRAGGGSPLHF. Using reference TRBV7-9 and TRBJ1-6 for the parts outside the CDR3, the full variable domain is DTGVSQNPRHKITKRGQNVTFRCDPISEHNRLYWYRQTLGQGPEFLTYFQNEAQLEKSRLLSDRFSAERPKGSFSTLEIQRTEQGDSAMYLCASSSRAGGGSPLHFGNGTRLTVT.

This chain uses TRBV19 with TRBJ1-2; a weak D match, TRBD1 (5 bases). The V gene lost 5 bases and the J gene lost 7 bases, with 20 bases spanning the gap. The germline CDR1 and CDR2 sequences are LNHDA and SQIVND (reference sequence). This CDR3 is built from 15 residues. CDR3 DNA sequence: TGTGCCAGTAGTTTCCCGTCAGACAGAACCGGTGGCTACACCTTC. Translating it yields CASSFPSDRTGGYTF.